These T cell receptor beta chains were read from a single sample in a study of cytomegalovirus exposure and HLA in healthy donors. TCRdb's table, derived via immunoSEQ multiplex PCR, lists solely in-frame clones and lacks some. Of around 200,000 clones listed, roughly 75% are singletons. Source material: PBMCs. The receptors here all came from a man in his thirties or forties in good health and CMV-seropositive. CDR3s include the opening cysteine and the closing phenylalanine or tryptophan. D genes are given only for firm matches.

>TRBV30|.|TRBJ1-5
CAWKLQGGGDQPQHF
>TRBV11-2|TRBD1|TRBJ2-7
CASVKSGQGRYEQYF
>TRBV20-1|.|TRBJ2-5
CSAPGDWTQYF
>TRBV19|TRBD1|TRBJ2-7
CASSTSSGQGHEQYF
>TRBV30|TRBD2|TRBJ2-7
CACALAGGPYEQYF
>TRBV5-1|.|TRBJ2-2
CASSLAGVDTGELFF
>TRBV19|TRBD1|TRBJ2-6
CASSARTGKAGANVLTF
>TRBV5-1|TRBD1|TRBJ2-7
CASSLGQQGSEQYF
>TRBV4-3|.|TRBJ2-1
CASSKGTVNEQFF
>TRBV19|TRBD1|TRBJ1-5
CASSIVATGVSNQPQHF
>TRBV28|.|TRBJ2-7
CASSIPPQGSYEQYF
>TRBV4-3|TRBD1|TRBJ1-1
CASSQDWTGGIMNTEAFF
>TRBV27|TRBD2|TRBJ2-1
CASSFGLALHNEQFF
>TRBV6-8|.|TRBJ2-7
CASSISYEQYF
>TRBV6-1|.|TRBJ1-3
CASSGGEYGNTIYF
>TRBV7-6|.|TRBJ1-4
CASSLGQGRPGLGEKLFF
>TRBV9|.|TRBJ2-7
CASSSGVGGGAYEQYF
>TRBV29-1|TRBD2|TRBJ2-3
CSVDGRRARGTQYF
>TRBV30|.|TRBJ2-2
CAWSVLGSGSGELFF
>TRBV4-1|TRBD1|TRBJ1-3
CASSKLGTGASGNTIYF
>TRBV7-2|.|TRBJ2-5
CASSLRRVTGETQYF
>TRBV9|.|TRBJ2-2
CASSEPLQGSTGELFF
>TRBV7-9|.|TRBJ2-5
CASSLSARGLQETQYF
>TRBV9|TRBD2|TRBJ2-1
CASSVRGLANEQFF
>TRBV7-3|TRBD1|TRBJ2-3
CASSPWTGKDTQYF
>TRBV20-1|.|TRBJ2-1
CSAPFLNEQFF
>TRBV11-2|TRBD1|TRBJ1-6
CASRADDRASYNSPLHF
>TRBV7-9|.|TRBJ2-7
CASSLASQGLWEQYF
>TRBV6-5|.|TRBJ2-7
CASSPSGHFSYEQYF
>TRBV19|.|TRBJ1-5
CASSKETGSSERSQHF
>TRBV4-3|.|TRBJ2-7
CASSQEERSLAYEQYF
>TRBV19|TRBD2|TRBJ2-1
CASSSSGGYEQFF
>TRBV6-6|TRBD2|TRBJ2-3
CASSYRLAGEGDTQYF
>TRBV2|.|TRBJ2-3
CASRGFSFTDTQYF
>TRBV4-3|.|TRBJ2-1
CASSQGGWGDYNEQFF
>TRBV27|TRBD2|TRBJ2-4
CASRGGVKNIQYF
>TRBV7-2|.|TRBJ2-7
CASSRSYEQYF
>TRBV9|TRBD2|TRBJ2-1
CASSPKWAGGGEQFF
>TRBV6-5|.|TRBJ2-2
CASGRVWISGELFF
>TRBV7-9|.|TRBJ1-2
CSSSFERYGYTF
>TRBV30|.|TRBJ1-1
CAIDGTGFTEAFF
>TRBV28|.|TRBJ1-2
CASSLERGYTF
>TRBV6-5|TRBD1|TRBJ1-6
CASSYSAGGNSPLHF
>TRBV6-5|.|TRBJ1-1
CASSRKGPVTEAFF
>TRBV6-5|TRBD1|TRBJ1-2
CASSYSTPDRGNGYTF
>TRBV21-1|.|TRBJ2-7
CARHSGTGPYEQYF
>TRBV10-3|.|TRBJ2-5
CAISESGRQKETQYF
>TRBV6-6|.|TRBJ1-1
CASSYTGLYTEAFF
>TRBV30|.|TRBJ2-2
CAWYSGVTGELFF
>TRBV6-5|.|TRBJ1-4
CASSLMPATNEKLFF
>TRBV4-1|.|TRBJ2-3
CASSDLASTDTQYF
>TRBV7-3|.|TRBJ2-7
CASSLAGFNSYEQYF